This T cell receptor (beta chain) comes out of a study of CD8 T cells in cerebrospinal fluid in Alzheimer's disease (dated by TCRdb to 2020 to 2022). About the study as a whole: The study assessed CSF T cell clonal expansion with two single-cell approaches: plate-based nested PCR sequencing and droplet-based sequencing. The droplet-based CSF analysis comparing patients with controls included roughly nine healthy controls (roughly 11,000 cells) and roughly nine patients with MCI or Alzheimer's disease (around 9,400 cells). This study tested whether clonally expanded T cells could be found in cerebrospinal fluid from healthy elderly individuals and from patients with neurodegenerative disease. CSF gene-expression analysis, which included Parkinson's disease patients, covered fewer than 30 samples in total.

The method was 10x single-cell sequencing. CSF cells were profiled with 10X Genomics single-cell V(D)J and 5' gene-expression libraries. An Illumina NextSeq550 was used to sequence the CSF single-cell TCR libraries. The authors' pipeline ran thus. V(D)J reads were aligned to the vdj-GRCh38 alts ensemble 2.0.0 reference and were analysed with the Cell Ranger vdj pipeline. Clonotypes were defined as cell barcodes sharing the same set of productive CDR3 nucleotide sequences. Clonotype information was added to Seurat v3.0 gene-expression metadata to link clonality with transcriptional profiles. CSF cells with more than 1,800 genes, more than 7,500 UMIs or more than 10% mitochondrial reads were excluded. CDR3-beta sequences were compared against VDJdb to identify TCRs with known antigen specificity. Only TCRs with complete alpha and beta chains were included in the network analysis of clone sharing, which used the R package qgraph. After TCRdb reprocessed the reads, each CDR3 protein sequence was kept as one row, without DNA. The V and J calls were determined by TCRdb, not by the authors. The table for this sample shows fewer than 400 distinct CDR3 sequences. The ten largest clones add up to 37% of the sample.

The germline V gene yields SGHRS for CDR1 and YFSETQ for CDR2. The CDR3 goes from the cysteine to the phenylalanine over 13 residues. No DNA is recorded. Beyond this particular receptor, the publication reports: The EBV-specific clones were neither the most highly expanded clones nor enriched among patients. Compared with controls, patients with MCI or Alzheimer's disease had a higher percentage of their CSF TCRs made up by the single largest clone. Only samples with detectable clones went into the overall clonality comparison: 11 healthy, 5 MCI, 5 AD, and 6 PD. When data were pooled, 4 of 6 Alzheimer's patients but only 1 of 10 healthy subjects had a highly expanded clone, defined as at least 3% of TCRs. The authors cautioned that detecting EBV-specific TCRs in CSF does not establish a causal link between EBV and Alzheimer's disease.

Frequency indicates this clonotype is large (0.1 to 1%); no count is kept. The antigen it binds to is not known. All participants were free of acute infectious disease and in good physical condition. Biomarkers including neurofilament, amyloid-beta and tau were used to confirm neurodegeneration in the patients. A live/dead marker was used to sort live CSF cells for droplet-based sequencing. CSF was obtained by lumbar puncture, and immune cells were pelleted by centrifugation at 300g. Each CSF sample was examined for red blood cells, and any sample with blood contamination was excluded. CSF cells were cryopreserved in freezing medium, frozen overnight at -80 °C, and then stored in liquid nitrogen. Before analysis, CSF samples had been stored for less than seven months.

The specimen sequenced was cerebrospinal fluid. The sequence links TRBV5-1 to TRBJ2-1; lacking DNA, the TRBD1 call made by TCRdb goes unchecked. This TCR was recovered from a human donor with mild cognitive impairment. This receptor has the CDR3 CASSAGAEDEQFF.